Presented here are 15 T cell receptor beta chains from one specimen sequenced in a study of blood T cell repertoires in COVID-19. The protocol was immunoSEQ multiplex PCR, while the TCRdb copy is restricted to in-frame clones and leaves out a portion. The sample includes 150,000 to 200,000 clones, 79% of them seen just once. The material sequenced was PBMCs or T cells enriched from blood (not recorded which). The source of these receptors is a woman in her seventies in a cohort exposed to, infected with or recovered from COVID-19 (not recorded which).

This clone has only one observation. The genes are TRBV28 and TRBJ2-2; D is ambiguous. The ends were cut back, 7 bases at V and 4 bases at J, with 7 bases in the middle. The CDR3 consists of 12 residues. Per the germline V gene, CDR1 is MDHEN and CDR2 is SYDVKM. In nucleotides, the CDR3 is TGTGCCAGCACTAGTACCACCGGGGAGCTGTTTTTT. It yields the protein CASTSTTGELFF.

The chain's CDR3 is CASAPGEKRGKLFF. DNA of the CDR3: TGTGCCAGCGCCCCGGGAGAGAAAAGAGGAAAACTGTTTTTT. J is TRBJ1-4 and V is TRBV28; D is uncertain. This CDR3 comprises 14 residues. V shed 8 bases and J shed 10 bases, with 20 bases lying between them. CDR1 is MDHEN and CDR2 is SYDVKM in the germline V gene. The full variable domain, rest sourced from reference TRBV28 and TRBJ1-4, is DVKVTQSSRYLVKRTGEKVFLECVQDMDHENMFWYRQDPGLGLRLIYFSYDVKMKEKGDIPEGYSVSREKKERFSLILESASTNQTSMYLCASAPGEKRGKLFFGSGTQLSVL.

A single count supports this clone. The chain employs TRBV10-3 and TRBJ2-5, with D uncertain. The CDR3 is 14 amino acids. Trimming removed 0 bases from V and 5 bases from J, with 10 bases in between. The germline V gene encodes CDR1 ENHRY and CDR2 SYGVKD. In DNA form, the CDR3 reads TGTGCCATCAGTGAGTCGGTAGTCGGGGAGACCCAGTACTTC. This translates into CAISESVVGETQYF.

The chain uses TRBV2 and TRBJ2-6, with unresolved D. The ends were cut back, 5 bases at V and 2 bases at J, with 10 bases in the middle. Per germline, CDR1 SNHLY and CDR2 FYNNEI. This CDR3 has 15 residues. The CDR3 nucleotides are TGTGCCAGCAGTCGTTCCGGTACTGGGGCCAACGTCCTGACTTTC. It is translated as CASSRSGTGANVLTF.

The chain employs TRBV11-3 and TRBJ1-1; a weak D match, TRBD1 (6 bases). The V gene lost 3 bases and the J gene lost 8 bases, with 13 bases spanning the gap. Germline V gene data show CDR1 as SGHNT and CDR2 as YENEEA. The CDR3 runs to 13 residues. CDR3 sequence: CASSFVFGTEAFF. The CDR3 coding sequence is TGTGCCAGCAGCTTCGTGTTTGGGACAGAAGCTTTCTTT.

The chain joins TRBV3-1 (or the pseudogene TRBV3-2) to TRBJ1-6, with a possible D match to TRBD1 (5 bases). Germline values: CDR1 LGHDT, CDR2 YNNKEL (reference sequence). Trimming removed 5 bases at V and 6 bases at J, with 14 bases between. This CDR3 has 15 residues. CDR3 region: CASSFPGQGNSPLHF. The CDR3 bases are TGTGCCAGCAGCTTTCCCGGCCAGGGTAATTCACCCCTCCACTTT.

This clone appeared a few times. The CDR3 reads CASGGLAGGYEQYF. The CDR3 DNA reads as TGCGCCAGCGGGGGACTAGCGGGAGGGTACGAGCAGTACTTC. The J gene is TRBJ2-7, the V gene TRBV10-2, with TRBD2 matching 16 bases. V was pared by 8 bases and J by 4 bases, with 2 bases of the junction left unmatched. CDR3 length: 14 residues. The germline V gene has CDR1 WSHSY and CDR2 SAAADI.

In nucleotides, the CDR3 is TGTGCCAGCACATCTGGCACCTACGAGCAGTACTTC. Translating gives CASTSGTYEQYF. The gene calls are TRBV12-3 or TRBV12-4 and TRBJ2-7; no reliable D call. Trimming removed 7 bases at V and 2 bases at J, with 9 bases between. The length of the CDR3 is 12 residues.

The chain links TRBV9 to TRBJ2-3; maybe TRBD2 (6 bases). Per the germline V gene, CDR1 is SGDLS and CDR2 is YYNGEE. CDR3 length: 17 amino acids. V lost 0 bases and J lost 5, with 19 bases in between. In DNA form, the CDR3 reads TGTGCCAGCAGCGTAGGTCCCTCCCGACTAGTCCAAGATACGCAGTATTTT. Amino acids: CASSVGPSRLVQDTQYF.

The chain recombines TRBV7-9 with TRBJ1-1; 7 bases match TRBD1. This CDR3 contains 16 residues. Germline-derived CDR1 and CDR2 are SEHNR and FQNEAQ (reference sequence). After removal of 4 bases from V and 6 bases from J, the junction contained 14 bases not matched to a gene. The CDR3 loop reads CASSSYIRQGFAEAFF. CDR3 nucleotide sequence: TGTGCCAGCAGCTCTTATATAAGACAGGGCTTCGCTGAAGCTTTCTTT.

V and J are TRBV5-1 and TRBJ2-1; 12 bases fit TRBD2. In germline, CDR1 is SGHRS, CDR2 YFSETQ. The V gene end was trimmed by 7 bases and the J gene end by 8 bases; junction bases not matched to a gene: 4. The CDR3 spans 13 residues. The CDR3 is CASSGTSGYEQFF. CDR3 bases: TGCGCCAGCTCGGGGACTAGCGGGTATGAGCAGTTCTTC.

This rearrangement joins TRBV18 to TRBJ1-1; tentative D call: TRBD1 (6 bases). V was pared by 2 bases and J by 1 base, with 11 bases between. Looked up from germline, CDR1 is KGHSH and CDR2 is LQKENI. The CDR3 contains 15 residues. DNA for the CDR3: TGTGCCAGCTCACCAAACCAGGGGAGGAACACTGAAGCTTTCTTT. This translates into CASSPNQGRNTEAFF.

The chain couples TRBV2 to TRBJ2-3; D call uncertain. The V and J ends lost 4 bases and 6 bases respectively, with 11 bases between them. Germline assignment: CDR1 SNHLY and CDR2 FYNNEI. The CDR3 loop spans 13 amino acids. The CDR3 loop is CASSGPVVDTQYF. CDR3 nucleotide sequence: TGTGCCAGCAGTGGGCCCGTTGTGGATACGCAGTATTTT.

The rearrangement joins TRBV5-1 to TRBJ2-3, with D maybe TRBD1 (6 bases). The V end lost 0 bases, the J end lost 6 bases, and 11 bases lay between the germline ends. The CDR3 loop spans 14 amino acids. CDR1 and CDR2 from the germline V gene are SGHRS and YFSETQ. The CDR3 DNA reads as TGCGCCAGCAGCTTGGGACAGGCCGGTGATACGCAGTATTTT. It is translated as CASSLGQAGDTQYF.

V and J are TRBV7-3 and TRBJ2-1; 7 bases fit TRBD1. Germline assignment: CDR1 SGHTA and CDR2 FQGTGA. V gave up 4 bases and J gave up 2 bases; unmatched junction bases: 5. The CDR3 has 15 residues. The CDR3, as DNA: TGTGCCAGCAGCTCCACGGGACAGACCTACAATGAGCAGTTCTTC. This codes for CASSSTGQTYNEQFF. The full variable domain, completed using reference TRBV7-3 and TRBJ2-1, is GAGVSQTPSNKVTEKGKYVELRCDPISGHTALYWYRQSLGQGPEFLIYFQGTGAADDSGLPNDRFFAVRPEGSVSTLKIQRTERGDSAVYLCASSSTGQTYNEQFFGPGTRLTVL.